This T cell receptor beta chain was found in a study of blood T cell repertoires in COVID-19. V dropped 5 bases and J dropped 6; count of bases not matched to a gene: 5. The germline V gene has CDR1 SNHLY and CDR2 FYNNEI. There are 14 residues in the CDR3. The method was immunoSEQ multiplex PCR; TCRdb's version includes in-frame clones alone and lacks a portion of them. The data show more than 110,000 clones, with around 90% seen just once and roughly 9.6% held by the top ten. Sequenced input: peripheral blood. The receptor's source is a woman older than 75 with acute or convalescent COVID-19. J is TRBJ2-2 and V is TRBV2, with 8 bases that match TRBD1. As DNA, the CDR3 is TGTGCCAGCAGTCTGACAGGGGCCCCCGGGGAGCTGTTTTTT. Protein sequence: CASSLTGAPGELFF. The whole variable domain, filled in from reference TRBV2 and TRBJ2-2, reads EPEVTQTPSHQVTQMGQEVILRCVPISNHLYFYWYRQILGQKVEFLVSFYNNEISEKSEIFDDQFSVERPDGSNFTLKIRSTKLEDSAMYFCASSLTGAPGELFFGEGSRLTVL.